These 11 T cell receptor beta chains share one sample of origin, sequenced in a study of cytomegalovirus exposure and HLA in healthy donors. Assay: immunoSEQ multiplex PCR; the TCRdb copy retains only in-frame clones and omits some. The sample lists about 73,000 clones, roughly 96% seen once, with 3% to 3.5% in the top ten. The material sequenced was PBMCs. The receptor set was obtained from a man younger than 30 in good health and CMV-seronegative.

The rearrangement joins TRBV5-1 to TRBJ2-7; TRBD1 might be the D (6 bases). In germline, CDR1 is SGHRS, CDR2 YFSETQ. This CDR3 has 13 amino acids. Trimming shortened V by 0 bases and J by 5 bases, and 9 bases separated the two germline ends. CDR3 amino acids: CASSLEAGDEQYF. In nucleotides, the CDR3 is TGCGCCAGCAGCTTGGAGGCAGGGGACGAGCAGTACTTC.

This rearrangement joins TRBV5-6 to TRBJ2-5; D may be TRBD1 (6 bases). Looked up from germline, CDR1 is SGHDT and CDR2 is YYEEEE. V lost 4 bases and J lost 2, with 15 bases in between. The CDR3 spans 15 residues. The CDR3 spells CASSPAGTRQETQYF. Here the CDR3 DNA reads TGTGCCAGCAGCCCCGCCGGGACAAGACAAGAGACCCAGTACTTC.

The chain links TRBV5-1 to TRBJ1-1; unclear D gene. The CDR3 runs to 21 residues. Trimming removed 0 bases at V and 3 bases at J, with 30 bases between. Looked up from germline, CDR1 is SGHRS and CDR2 is YFSETQ. As DNA, the CDR3 is TGCGCCAGCAGCTTGGTCACATCGAGGAAATCGATGCGCTATGAGGACACTGAAGCTTTCTTT. Its protein product is CASSLVTSRKSMRYEDTEAFF.

The chain uses TRBV5-1 and TRBJ2-7, with a weak D call TRBD2 (5 bases). From germline, CDR1 is SGHRS and CDR2 YFSETQ. Trimming took off 0 bases at V and 6 bases at J, with 16 bases between the two ends. The CDR3 contains 15 residues. CDR3 region: CASSLGTAPAVEQYF. The CDR3 DNA reads as TGCGCCAGCAGCTTGGGCACGGCCCCAGCGGTCGAGCAGTACTTC.

This chain connects TRBV5-1 to TRBJ1-1; D is unclear. Trimming stripped 2 bases from V and 4 bases from J, with 12 bases between. CDR1 is SGHRS, CDR2 YFSETQ, per germline. The CDR3 totals 14 residues. The CDR3 sequence: CASSLLGERTEAFF. The CDR3 DNA follows: TGCGCCAGCAGCTTACTCGGGGAACGCACTGAAGCTTTCTTT.

The rearrangement links TRBV27 to TRBJ2-7; D is possibly TRBD2 (6 bases). Trimming stripped 6 bases from V and 3 bases from J, with 15 bases between. Germline CDR1 reads MNHEY; CDR2 reads SMNVEV (reference sequence). The CDR3 runs 14 residues. The CDR3 spells CASSAAGSYYEQYF. For the CDR3, the DNA is TGTGCCAGCAGCGCCGCCGGGAGCTACTACGAGCAGTACTTC.

This chain links TRBV4-2 with TRBJ2-1, with 10 nucleotides matching TRBD2. V was clipped by 0 bases and J by 7 bases; unmatched bases: 6. Per the germline V gene, CDR1 is LGHNA and CDR2 is YNFKEQ. The CDR3 contains 16 residues. The CDR3 protein is CASSQDPGSGGNEQFF. For the CDR3, the DNA is TGTGCCAGCAGCCAAGATCCGGGTAGCGGGGGGAATGAGCAGTTCTTC.

The chain has TRBV10-1 and TRBJ1-1, with D unresolved. CDR1 and CDR2 (germline): WNHNN, SYGVQD (reference sequence). The V gene lost 3 bases and the J gene lost 1 base, with 3 bases spanning the gap. This CDR3 contains 12 residues. The CDR3 loop is CASSDRNTEAFF. In DNA form, the CDR3 reads TGCGCCAGCAGTGACAGGAACACTGAAGCTTTCTTT.

The chain recombines TRBV9 with TRBJ1-1; 7 bases are shared with TRBD1. From germline, CDR1 is SGDLS and CDR2 YYNGEE. The CDR3 is 15 residues long. Trimming removed 0 bases from V and 8 bases from J; junction bases left unmatched: 10. CDR3 coding DNA: TGTGCCAGCAGCGTAGTAAGAGGGGGCGCCGGGGAAGCTTTCTTT. This gives the protein CASSVVRGGAGEAFF.

This clone was recorded only once. This chain connects TRBV4-1 to TRBJ2-7, with D maybe TRBD2 (5 bases). Germline CDR1 and CDR2: MGHRA and YSYEKL. The CDR3 consists of 15 residues. Trimming stripped 2 bases from V and 3 bases from J, with 14 bases between. CDR3 sequence (DNA): TGCGCCAGCAGCCAACATGTGGGAGAGAACTACGAGCAGTACTTC. Residues: CASSQHVGENYEQYF.

The chain employs TRBV20-1 and TRBJ2-3; TRBD2 aligns across 9 bases. The J segment lost 8 bases and the V segment lost 5 bases, leaving 2 bases of the junction unmatched. The CDR3 sequence is 11 residues long. Germline-derived CDR1 and CDR2 are DFQATT and SNEGSKA (reference sequence). As DNA, the CDR3 is TGCAGTGCTTTTAGCGGGGGTACGCAGTATTTT. It translates to CSAFSGGTQYF.